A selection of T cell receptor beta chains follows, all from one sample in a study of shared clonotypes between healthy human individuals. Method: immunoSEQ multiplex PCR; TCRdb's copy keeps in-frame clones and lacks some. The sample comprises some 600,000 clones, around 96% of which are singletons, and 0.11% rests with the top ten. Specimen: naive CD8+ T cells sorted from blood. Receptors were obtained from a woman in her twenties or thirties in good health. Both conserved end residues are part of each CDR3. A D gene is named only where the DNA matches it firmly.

CDR3 protein: CAWSVADNEQFF
CDR3 DNA: TGTGCCTGGAGTGTAGCCGACAATGAGCAGTTCTTC
V gene: TRBV30
D gene: .
J gene: TRBJ2-1

CDR3 protein: CASSLDGTSGRNTGELFF
CDR3 DNA: TGTGCCAGCAGCTTAGACGGGACTAGCGGGAGGAACACCGGGGAGCTGTTTTTT
V gene: TRBV7-2
D gene: TRBD2
J gene: TRBJ2-2

CDR3 protein: CASSSPGQGQFF
CDR3 DNA: TGTGCCAGCAGCTCTCCGGGACAGGGACAGTTCTTC
V gene: TRBV7-9
D gene: TRBD1
J gene: TRBJ2-1

CDR3 protein: CASSSLAGGPIDTQYF
CDR3 DNA: TGTGCCAGCAGCTCCTTAGCGGGAGGGCCCATAGATACGCAGTATTTT
V gene: TRBV11-2
D gene: TRBD2
J gene: TRBJ2-3

CDR3 protein: CATSTTGSNEKLFF
CDR3 DNA: TGTGCCACCTCCACGACAGGGTCCAATGAAAAACTGTTTTTT
V gene: TRBV5-6
D gene: TRBD1
J gene: TRBJ1-4

CDR3 protein: CASMGPLNEQFF
CDR3 DNA: TGTGCCAGCATGGGGCCCCTCAATGAGCAGTTCTTC
V gene: TRBV2
D gene: .
J gene: TRBJ2-1

CDR3 protein: CASSQSLAANTGELFF
CDR3 DNA: TGTGCCAGCAGCCAATCTCTAGCCGCGAACACCGGGGAGCTGTTTTTT
V gene: TRBV16
D gene: .
J gene: TRBJ2-2

CDR3 protein: CASSLVSSNQPQHF
CDR3 DNA: TGTGCCAGCAGCTTGGTCAGTAGCAATCAGCCCCAGCATTTT
V gene: TRBV5-5
D gene: .
J gene: TRBJ1-5

CDR3 protein: CASSPDLPNSPLHF
CDR3 DNA: TGTGCCAGCAGCCCGGACTTACCTAATTCACCCCTCCACTTT
V gene: TRBV5-8
D gene: .
J gene: TRBJ1-6

CDR3 protein: CASSVFSTDTQYF
CDR3 DNA: TGTGCCAGCAGCGTATTTAGCACAGATACGCAGTATTTT
V gene: TRBV27
D gene: .
J gene: TRBJ2-3